This TCR beta chain was observed in a study of blood T cell repertoires in COVID-19. Trimming removed 4 bases from V and 7 bases from J; junction bases left unmatched: 3. Germline V lookup: CDR1 SGHKS, CDR2 YYEKEE (reference sequence). The CDR3 is made up of 14 amino acids. This table comes from immunoSEQ multiplex PCR, and its TCRdb copy is limited to in-frame clones, with some not included. The repertoire holds around 370,000 clones, around 91% seen once, with around 3.5% in the top ten. Sequenced: peripheral blood. The chain couples TRBV5-5 to TRBJ2-1; TRBD1 aligns across 12 bases. The origin of this receptor is a woman aged 18-29 years who had recovered from COVID-19. For the CDR3, the DNA is TGTGCCAGCAGCCCGGGACAGGGGGCGAATGAGCAGTTCTTC. Residues: CASSPGQGANEQFF.